This passage covers 19 T cell receptor beta chains from one sample sequenced in a study of blood T cell repertoires in COVID-19. Sequencing was performed with immunoSEQ multiplex PCR; in TCRdb, only in-frame clones are kept and a portion is missing. The sample consists of 110,000 to 150,000 clones, 88% of them appearing once. Sequencing was done on a sample of peripheral blood. The receptors here all came from a woman aged 60-75 years with acute or convalescent COVID-19.

V gene TRBV30 combines with J gene TRBJ1-1; 8 bases fit TRBD1. The CDR3 is 13 amino acids. V trimming: 2 bases; J trimming: 8 bases; junction bases outside the gene matches: 7. Germline V gene sequence: CDR1 GTSNPN, CDR2 SVGIG (reference sequence). The CDR3 is CAWSTGGFREAFF. In nucleotides, the CDR3 is TGTGCCTGGAGTACAGGGGGGTTCCGGGAAGCTTTCTTT.

The rearrangement uses TRBV19 and TRBJ2-5, with D possibly TRBD1 on 6 matching bases. This CDR3 has 15 residues. Deletions cut 6 bases from V and 5 bases from J, with 19 bases between. The germline CDR1 and CDR2 sequences are LNHDA and SQIVND (reference sequence). CDR3 nucleotides: TGTGCCAGTAGCCCCTCCCCGTCCAGGGGTGAGACCCAGTACTTC. Encoded protein: CASSPSPSRGETQYF.

The CDR3 DNA follows: TGTGCCAGCGGGGGGGAGACCCAGTACTTC. Amino acids: CASGGETQYF. The V call is TRBV28, the J call TRBJ2-5, with D perhaps TRBD2 (6 bases). This CDR3 comprises 10 residues. Deletions cut 8 bases from V and 5 bases from J, with 6 bases between. Germline CDR1 MDHEN, CDR2 SYDVKM.

The chain joins TRBV6-2 or TRBV6-3 to TRBJ1-3, with TRBD1 identical over 7 bases. CDR3 length: 15 amino acids. Germline V gives CDR1 MNHEY, CDR2 SVGEGT. The ends lost 5 bases at V and 4 bases at J; junction bases unmatched: 8. This chain's CDR3 is CASSVNRGVGNTIYF. DNA of the CDR3: TGTGCCAGCAGTGTAAACAGGGGAGTCGGAAACACCATATATTTT.

This clone occurred once. The V call is TRBV7-2, the J call TRBJ1-1; 7 bases fit TRBD1. The V segment lost 1 base and the J segment 0 bases; nucleotides outside the gene matches: 2. Germline CDR1 SGHTA, CDR2 FQGNSA. The CDR3 has 15 residues. This chain's CDR3 is CASSLVTGVNTEAFF. In DNA form, the CDR3 reads TGTGCCAGCAGCTTAGTTACAGGGGTGAACACTGAAGCTTTCTTT.

This rearrangement joins TRBV10-2 to TRBJ2-1; tentative D call: TRBD2 (5 bases). Germline CDR1 WSHSY, CDR2 SAAADI. V was pared by 9 bases and J by 8 bases, with 44 bases between. This CDR3 has 22 amino acids. Written as DNA, the CDR3 is TGCGCCAGTAAAAAGAGGATGGGAGCCCCCGGGCCCTCCCTCTTAGTCGCCGATGAGCAGTTCTTC. Translated: CASKKRMGAPGPSLLVADEQFF.

The V call is TRBV5-4, the J call TRBJ2-1, with a weak D call TRBD1 (6 bases). From germline, CDR1 is SGHNT and CDR2 YYREEE (reference sequence). Trimming shortened V by 0 bases and J by 4 bases, and 11 bases separated the two germline ends. There are 15 residues in the CDR3. The CDR3 nucleotides read TGTGCCAGCAGCTTGGAGGACAGAACATACAATGAGCAGTTCTTC. Protein: CASSLEDRTYNEQFF.

The chain uses TRBV6-1 and TRBJ1-1; D not certain. V lost 1 base, J lost 11 bases, and 11 bases lay in between. Germline CDR1 is MNHNS and CDR2 is SASEGT. The CDR3 consists of 12 residues. The CDR3 coding sequence is TGTGCCAGCAGTGAAGGCCGCTTGGGCGCTTTCTTT. Translating it yields CASSEGRLGAFF.

The V gene is TRBV5-1, the J gene TRBJ1-1, with D perhaps matching TRBD1 (5 bases). Deletions cut 0 bases from V and 0 bases from J, with 18 bases between. The CDR3 runs to 18 residues. In germline, CDR1 is SGHRS, CDR2 YFSETQ. The DNA for the CDR3 is TGCGCCAGCAGCTTGGGACCCCCCCCACCAGGGTTGAACACTGAAGCTTTCTTT. Residues: CASSLGPPPPGLNTEAFF.

The chain couples TRBV19 to TRBJ1-1; TRBD1 might be the D (5 bases). Per germline, CDR1 LNHDA and CDR2 SQIVND (reference sequence). Trimming removed 4 bases at V and 1 base at J, with 10 bases between. This CDR3 region has 14 residues. Written as DNA, the CDR3 is TGTGCCAGTAGTAAACATACAGGGAACACTGAAGCTTTCTTT. This translates into CASSKHTGNTEAFF.

This chain uses TRBV7-9 with TRBJ1-2, with D possibly being TRBD1 (6 bases). The CDR3 contains 13 residues. Trimming cost V 5 bases and J 5 bases, with 12 bases left between them. Germline loops: CDR1 SEHNR, CDR2 FQNEAQ (reference sequence). The CDR3 DNA follows: TGTGCCAGCAGCCTAGGACAGCCTTATGGCTACACCTTC. Translation: CASSLGQPYGYTF.

The rearrangement uses TRBV4-2 and TRBJ2-1; perhaps TRBD1 as D (5 bases). The germline gives CDR1 LGHNA, CDR2 YNFKEQ. V was clipped by 1 base and J by 3 bases, with 10 bases between them. CDR3 length: 15 residues. CDR3 sequence: CASSQGAGIYNEQFF. The CDR3 DNA follows: TGTGCCAGCAGCCAAGGAGCAGGGATCTACAATGAGCAGTTCTTC.

The chain links TRBV7-9 to TRBJ2-7, with D possibly being TRBD2 (5 bases). CDR3 length: 15 amino acids. V was pared by 1 base and J by 1 base, with 11 bases between. Per the germline V gene, CDR1 is SEHNR and CDR2 is FQNEAQ (reference sequence). The CDR3 nucleotides read TGTGCCAGCAGCTTAGGAGGCAGGAGGTCCTACGAGCAGTACTTC. Amino acids: CASSLGGRRSYEQYF.

The CDR3 DNA is TGTGCCAGCAGCCGTGCAGGGACTGGGGCCAACGTCCTGACTTTC. Translated: CASSRAGTGANVLTF. The V call is TRBV6-6, the J call TRBJ2-6, with D perhaps matching TRBD1 (5 bases). The germline V gene encodes CDR1 MNHNY and CDR2 SVGAGI (reference sequence). Trimming left V 6 bases short and J 2 bases short, with 11 bases between. This CDR3 is built from 15 residues.

This chain connects TRBV6-5 to TRBJ1-2; no definite D call. This CDR3 is 15 amino acids long. Trimming shortened V by 5 bases and J by 5 bases, and 18 bases separated the two germline ends. Per germline, CDR1 MNHEY and CDR2 SVGAGI. The CDR3 here is CASSMLNRDIYGYTF. The DNA of the CDR3 is TGTGCCAGCAGTATGCTCAATCGGGATATATATGGCTACACCTTC.

The V and J genes are TRBV4-3 and TRBJ1-4; D is uncertain. Germline V gene lookup returns CDR1 LGHNA and CDR2 YSLEER. Trimming left V 2 bases short and J 1 base short, with 8 bases between. This CDR3 contains 15 residues. The DNA for the CDR3 is TGCGCCAGCAGCCAATTTCGGGGAACTAATGAAAAACTGTTTTTT. It yields the protein CASSQFRGTNEKLFF.

The chain joins TRBV6-1 to TRBJ2-3, with 7 positions matching TRBD2. In germline, CDR1 is MNHNS, CDR2 SASEGT. CDR3 length: 12 amino acids. The trim removed 10 bases at V and 1 base at J, leaving 2 bases unmatched. The CDR3 coding sequence is TGTGCCACCCGGGGGGGCACAGATACGCAGTATTTT. Encoded protein: CATRGGTDTQYF.

The V gene is TRBV27, the J gene TRBJ2-3; D gene uncertain. Germline V gives CDR1 MNHEY, CDR2 SMNVEV (reference sequence). The length of the CDR3 is 13 residues. Trimming pared 3 bases from V and 2 bases from J, leaving 6 bases between. CDR3 nucleotide sequence: TGTGCCAGCAGTTTCGCAGTCACAGATACGCAGTATTTT. Translating gives CASSFAVTDTQYF.

The chain uses TRBV5-4 and TRBJ1-6; weak D call: TRBD1 (6 bases). Germline assignment: CDR1 SGHNT and CDR2 YYREEE (reference sequence). CDR3 length equals 15 residues. V gave up 1 base and J gave up 10 bases, with 15 bases separating them. In DNA form, the CDR3 reads TGTGCCAGCAGCTTGTGGGGGCAAAAAACCTCACCCCTCCACTTT. It codes for CASSLWGQKTSPLHF.